Listed here is a single T cell receptor beta chain. Its antigen is unknown. Survey level was the resolution at which the v3.0 immunoSEQ assay ran. Assay used: immunoSEQ multiplex PCR; TCRdb lists only in-frame clones, some missing. The table records roughly 39,000 clones, 86% of them present only once. Before DNA extraction, roughly 0.85-10 million cryopreserved PBMC were held in the samples. The data belong to a study of long-term antiretroviral therapy in people with HIV. Study conclusions and caveats: An increase in diversity followed ART, yet levels stayed below transplant donor controls. Among HIV repertoires, CDR3 length ranges were narrower than those of controls. Dominating the repertoire at all time points were the clones that expanded before ART.

The CDR3 has 15 amino acids. V was shortened by 0 bases and J by 0 bases, with 8 bases between the two germline ends. Per germline, CDR1 KGHSH and CDR2 LQKENI. The sequencing here drew on unsorted PBMCs, taken just before starting antiretroviral therapy. The chain joins TRBV18 to TRBJ1-2, with D hard to call. The source is a woman aged 18-30 years with HIV. The DNA for the CDR3 is TGTGCCAGCTCACCACCGGCCGGGACTAACTATGGCTACACCTTC. This translates into CASSPPAGTNYGYTF. The whole variable domain, remainder taken from reference TRBV18 and TRBJ1-2, is NAGVMQNPRHLVRRRGQEARLRCSPMKGHSHVYWYRQLPEEGLKFMVYLQKENIIDESGMPKERFSAEFPKEGPSILRIQQVVRGDSAAYFCASSPPAGTNYGYTFGSGTRLTVV.